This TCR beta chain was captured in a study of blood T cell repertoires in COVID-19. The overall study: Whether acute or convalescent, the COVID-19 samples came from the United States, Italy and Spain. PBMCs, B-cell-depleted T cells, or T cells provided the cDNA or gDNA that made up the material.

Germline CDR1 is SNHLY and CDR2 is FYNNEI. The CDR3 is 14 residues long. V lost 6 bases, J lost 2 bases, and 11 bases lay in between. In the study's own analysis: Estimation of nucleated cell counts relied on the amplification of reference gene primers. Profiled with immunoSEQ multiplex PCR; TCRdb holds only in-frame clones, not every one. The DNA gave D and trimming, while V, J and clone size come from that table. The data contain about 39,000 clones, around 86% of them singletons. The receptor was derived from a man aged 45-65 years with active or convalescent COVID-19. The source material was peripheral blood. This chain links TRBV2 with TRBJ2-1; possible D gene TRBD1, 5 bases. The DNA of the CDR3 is TGTGCCAGCAGGGACACGGACACCTACAATGAGCAGTTCTTC. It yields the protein CASRDTDTYNEQFF.